The 13 T cell receptor beta chains below were found in one sample sequenced in a study of cytomegalovirus exposure and HLA in healthy donors. The PCR employed 60 Vbeta primers together with 13 Jbeta primers. The assay was immunoSEQ multiplex PCR, and TCRdb's table has in-frame clones only and misses some. The sample holds about 130,000 clones, approximately 8.7% seen once. Material: PBMCs. The receptor source for this set is a man in his forties or fifties in good health and CMV-seronegative.

This clone was seen a handful of times. The chain recombines TRBV19 with TRBJ2-5; D might be TRBD1 (5 bases). Germline V lookup: CDR1 LNHDA, CDR2 SQIVND (reference sequence). The CDR3 has 15 residues. V lost 1 base, J lost 5 bases, and 14 bases lay in between. The DNA of the CDR3 is TGTGCCAGTAGTATAGCAGTGGGGCCCCGGGAGACCCAGTACTTC. It is translated as CASSIAVGPRETQYF.

This clone was detected a few times. J is TRBJ1-2 and V is TRBV2, with TRBD1 matching 9 bases. Germline V gene lookup returns CDR1 SNHLY and CDR2 FYNNEI. The CDR3 sequence is 17 residues long. With 4 bases clipped from V and 0 bases from J, the junction kept 9 bases outside the gene matches. This chain's CDR3 is CASSAGRGTGTNYGYTF. Here the CDR3 DNA reads TGTGCCAGCAGTGCGGGTCGCGGGACAGGGACTAACTATGGCTACACCTTC.

This rearrangement joins TRBV11-2 to TRBJ2-1; maybe TRBD1 (5 bases). The V and J ends lost 2 bases and 3 bases respectively, with 11 bases between them. Germline V CDR1 and CDR2: SGHAT, FQNNGV. The CDR3 is made up of 15 amino acids. For the CDR3, the DNA is TGTGCCAGCAGCTTATCCCAGGGAAGCTACAATGAGCAGTTCTTC. It codes for CASSLSQGSYNEQFF.

V usage is TRBV9 and J usage is TRBJ2-5, with 8 nucleotides matching TRBD1. CDR1 SGDLS and CDR2 YYNGEE come from the germline V gene. CDR3 length equals 16 residues. V was pared by 0 bases and J by 2 bases, with 6 bases of the junction left unmatched. The CDR3 protein is CASSVDVGQGQETQYF. Here the CDR3 DNA reads TGTGCCAGCAGCGTAGACGTCGGACAGGGACAAGAGACCCAGTACTTC.

This chain links TRBV5-5 with TRBJ2-2, with 7 bases matching TRBD1. CDR1 and CDR2 (germline): SGHKS, YYEKEE (reference sequence). The CDR3 loop spans 15 amino acids. Germline trimming cut 4 bases from V and 3 bases from J; bases unmatched to any gene: 6. CDR3 sequence reads: CASSTGTEDTGELFF. The CDR3 nucleotides are TGTGCCAGCAGCACCGGGACAGAGGACACCGGGGAGCTGTTTTTT.

The chain carries TRBV18 and TRBJ1-1; tentative D call: TRBD1 (5 bases). CDR3 length: 12 amino acids. Trimming took 5 bases from V and 2 from J, leaving 6 bases between them. Germline assignment: CDR1 KGHSH and CDR2 LQKENI. This chain's CDR3 is CASSTGNTEAFF. CDR3 DNA: TGTGCCAGCTCAACAGGAAACACTGAAGCTTTCTTT.

The CDR3: CASSQSETNTEAFF. The CDR3 DNA follows: TGTGCCAGCAGCCAATCGGAGACGAACACTGAAGCTTTCTTT. V and J are TRBV7-6 and TRBJ1-1; D not resolved. Per the germline V gene, CDR1 is SGHVS and CDR2 is FNYEAQ. The CDR3 spans 14 residues. V was trimmed by 5 bases and J by 1 base, leaving 11 bases between them.

In nucleotides, the CDR3 is TGTGCCAGCAGCTTCGGGACTAGCGGGATAAGCTCCTACAATGAGCAGTTCTTC. It yields the protein CASSFGTSGISSYNEQFF. The V and J genes are TRBV7-8 and TRBJ2-1; 13 bases agree with TRBD2. Germline CDR1 is SGHVS and CDR2 is FQNEAQ. CDR3 size: 18 residues. V dropped 3 bases and J dropped 0; count of bases not matched to a gene: 5.

This clone has a handful of counts. The chain uses TRBV7-2 and TRBJ2-1; D perhaps matches TRBD2 (7 bases). Deletions cut 2 bases from V and 6 bases from J, with 11 bases between. This CDR3 contains 14 residues. Germline V gene lookup returns CDR1 SGHTA and CDR2 FQGNSA. DNA of the CDR3: TGTGCCAGCAGCTTAACGGGGGGCCGCAATGAGCAGTTCTTC. This encodes CASSLTGGRNEQFF.

A few counts support this clone. The gene calls are TRBV16 and TRBJ1-1, with TRBD1 matching 9 bases. CDR3 length: 13 residues. Trimming cost V 8 bases and J 1 base; bases outside gene matches: 2. Germline V gene data show CDR1 as KGHSY and CDR2 as FQNENV. This CDR3 reads CASSDRGNTEAFF. CDR3 nucleotides: TGTGCCAGCTCGGACAGGGGGAACACTGAAGCTTTCTTT.

The V gene is TRBV28, the J gene TRBJ2-7; 9 bases agree with TRBD2. The CDR3 runs to 14 residues. Germline CDR1 and CDR2: MDHEN and SYDVKM. Germline trimming cut 6 bases from V and 2 bases from J; bases unmatched to any gene: 5. The CDR3 protein is CASSFAGGAYEQYF. As DNA, the CDR3 is TGTGCCAGCAGCTTTGCGGGGGGGGCCTACGAGCAGTACTTC.

The chain is built from TRBV5-1 and TRBJ1-6; the D is unclear. The CDR3 sequence is 15 residues long. Per germline, CDR1 SGHRS and CDR2 YFSETQ. Trimming took 7 bases from V and 0 from J, leaving 11 bases between them. The CDR3 sequence: CASRVRGSYNSPLHF. The CDR3 coding sequence is TGCGCCAGCCGAGTACGGGGCTCCTATAATTCACCCCTCCACTTT. Using reference TRBV5-1 and TRBJ1-6 for the parts outside the CDR3, the full variable domain is KAGVTQTPRYLIKTRGQQVTLSCSPISGHRSVSWYQQTPGQGLQFLFEYFSETQRNKGNFPGRFSGRQFSNSRSEMNVSTLELGDSALYLCASRVRGSYNSPLHFGNGTRLTVT.

This clone was seen more than once but under ten times. The rearrangement links TRBV6-1 to TRBJ2-7, with D unclear. Trimming left V 3 bases short and J 0 bases short, with 9 bases between. Germline V gene sequence: CDR1 MNHNS, CDR2 SASEGT. The CDR3 sequence is 14 residues long. The CDR3 sequence: CASSDFPSSYEQYF. The CDR3, as DNA: TGTGCCAGCAGTGATTTCCCGTCCTCCTACGAGCAGTACTTC.